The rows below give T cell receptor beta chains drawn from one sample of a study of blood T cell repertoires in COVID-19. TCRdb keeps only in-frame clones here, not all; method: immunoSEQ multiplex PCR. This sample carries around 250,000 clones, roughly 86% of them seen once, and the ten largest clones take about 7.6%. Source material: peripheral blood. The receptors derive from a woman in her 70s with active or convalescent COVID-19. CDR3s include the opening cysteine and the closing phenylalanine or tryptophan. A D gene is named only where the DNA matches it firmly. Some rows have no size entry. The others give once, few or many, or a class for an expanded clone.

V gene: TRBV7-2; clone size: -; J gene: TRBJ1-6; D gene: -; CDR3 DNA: TGTGCCAGCAGCTTAGGCACAGTAAATAATTCACCCCTCCACTTT; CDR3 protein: CASSLGTVNNSPLHF
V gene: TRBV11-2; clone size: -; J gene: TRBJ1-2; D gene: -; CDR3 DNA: TGTGCCAGCAGCTGGTCAGCGAATGGCTACACCTTC; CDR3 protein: CASSWSANGYTF
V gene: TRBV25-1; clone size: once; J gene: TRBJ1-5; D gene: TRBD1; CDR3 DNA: TGTGCCAGCAGTTCAGGACAGGGGTATAGCAATCAGCCCCAGCATTTT; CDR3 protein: CASSSGQGYSNQPQHF
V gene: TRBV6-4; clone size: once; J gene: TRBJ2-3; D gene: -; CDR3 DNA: TGTGCCAGCAGTGATCAATATACGCAGTATTTT; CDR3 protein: CASSDQYTQYF
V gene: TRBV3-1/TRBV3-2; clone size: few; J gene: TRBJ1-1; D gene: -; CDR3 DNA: TGTGCCAGCAGCCAAGGTGCGGGGAGGGGATTGACTGAAGCTTTCTTT; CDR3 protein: CASSQGAGRGLTEAFF
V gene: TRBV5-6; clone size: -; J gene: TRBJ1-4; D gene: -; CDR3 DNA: TGTGCCAGCAGCTTATGGCCCTCTAATGAAAAACTGTTTTTT; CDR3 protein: CASSLWPSNEKLFF
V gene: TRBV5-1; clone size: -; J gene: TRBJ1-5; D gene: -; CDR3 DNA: TGCGCCAGCAGCTTGGAGGGAGGGCAGCAGCCCCAGCATTTT; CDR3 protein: CASSLEGGQQPQHF
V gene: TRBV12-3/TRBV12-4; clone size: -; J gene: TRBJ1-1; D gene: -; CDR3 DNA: TGTGCCAGCACCCGGGGGGGCACTGAAGCTTTCTTT; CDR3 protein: CASTRGGTEAFF
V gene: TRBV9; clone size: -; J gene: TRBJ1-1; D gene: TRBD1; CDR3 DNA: TGTGCCAGCAGCGTTCAGACAGGGGGAACTGAAGCTTTCTTT; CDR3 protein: CASSVQTGGTEAFF
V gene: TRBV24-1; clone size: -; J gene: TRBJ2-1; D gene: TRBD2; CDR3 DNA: TGTGCCACCAGTGATACGGGACTAGCGGGGGGGCGTTCGTACAATGAGCAGTTCTTC; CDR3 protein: CATSDTGLAGGRSYNEQFF
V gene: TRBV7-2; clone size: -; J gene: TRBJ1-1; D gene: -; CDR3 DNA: TGTGCCAGCAGCTTATCGGGTATGAGGACTGAAGCTTTCTTT; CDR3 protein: CASSLSGMRTEAFF
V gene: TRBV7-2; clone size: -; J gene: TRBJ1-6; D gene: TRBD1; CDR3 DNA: TGTGCCAGCAAGGAGGGGGCAAAGTCACCCCTCCACTTT; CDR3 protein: CASKEGAKSPLHF
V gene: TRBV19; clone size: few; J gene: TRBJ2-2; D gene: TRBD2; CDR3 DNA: TGTGCCAGTAGTATCTGGACTAGCGAGAGCACCGGGGAGCTGTTTTTT; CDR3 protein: CASSIWTSESTGELFF
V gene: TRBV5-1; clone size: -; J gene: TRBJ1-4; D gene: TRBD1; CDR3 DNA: TGCGCCAGCAGCTTGGCTACCGGGACAGGGTTACTGTTTTTT; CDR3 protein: CASSLATGTGLLFF
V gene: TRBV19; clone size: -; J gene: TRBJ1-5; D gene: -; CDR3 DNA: TGTGCCAGTAATAGCCCGCGGTCGGGCAATCAGCCCCAGCATTTT; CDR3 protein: CASNSPRSGNQPQHF
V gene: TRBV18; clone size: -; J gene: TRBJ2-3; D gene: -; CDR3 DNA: TGTGCCAGCTCACCGCCCGTTCCCCGCCTATCAAGCACAGATACGCAGTATTTT; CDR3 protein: CASSPPVPRLSSTDTQYF
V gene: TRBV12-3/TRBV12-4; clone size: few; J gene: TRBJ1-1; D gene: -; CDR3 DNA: TGTGCCAGTTGGGACTCCCGGAATTCTGAAGCTTTCTTT; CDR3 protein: CASWDSRNSEAFF
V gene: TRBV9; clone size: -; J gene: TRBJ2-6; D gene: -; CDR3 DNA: TGTGCCAGCAGCGTAGCTCTGGGCCCGATTAGCTCTGGGGCCAACGTCCTGACTTTC; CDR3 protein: CASSVALGPISSGANVLTF
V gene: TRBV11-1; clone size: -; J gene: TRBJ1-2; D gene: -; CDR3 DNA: TGTGCCAGCAGCCCCGACAGATATGGCTACACCTTC; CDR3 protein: CASSPDRYGYTF
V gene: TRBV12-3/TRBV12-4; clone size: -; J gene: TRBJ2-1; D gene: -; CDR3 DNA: TGTGCCACCCGTCGCCGGGATGAGCAGTTCTTC; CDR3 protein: CATRRRDEQFF
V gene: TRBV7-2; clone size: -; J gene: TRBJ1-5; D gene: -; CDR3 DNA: TGTGCCAGCAGCCCAGGAGGTGGGGGCAGGGGCAATCAGCCCCAGCATTTT; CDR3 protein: CASSPGGGGRGNQPQHF
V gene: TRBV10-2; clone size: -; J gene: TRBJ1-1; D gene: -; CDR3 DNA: TGCGCCTCCCGAGAGGCAAACACTGAAGCTTTCTTT; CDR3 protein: CASREANTEAFF
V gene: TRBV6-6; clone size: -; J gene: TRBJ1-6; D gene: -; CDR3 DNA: TGTGCCAGCAGTTATGCAGGGGAGAGGGAATCACCCCTCCACTTT; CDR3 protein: CASSYAGERESPLHF
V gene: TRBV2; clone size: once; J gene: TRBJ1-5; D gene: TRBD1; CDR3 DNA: TGTGCCAGCAGGGGGGACAGGGCTCGCAATCAGCCCCAGCATTTT; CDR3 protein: CASRGDRARNQPQHF
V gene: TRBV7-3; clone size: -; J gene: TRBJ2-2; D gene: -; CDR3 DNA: TGTGCCAGCAGCTTAAGGCAGATAAACACCGGGGAGCTGTTTTTT; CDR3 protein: CASSLRQINTGELFF
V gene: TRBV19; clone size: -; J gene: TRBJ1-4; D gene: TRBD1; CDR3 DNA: TGTGCCAGTAGTGAAAGGACAGGGGAAAAACTGTTTTTT; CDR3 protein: CASSERTGEKLFF
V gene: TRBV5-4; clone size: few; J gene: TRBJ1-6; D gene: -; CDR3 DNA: TGTGCCAGCAGCTCCGACAGATTAGGGAATTCACCCCTCCACTTT; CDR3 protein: CASSSDRLGNSPLHF
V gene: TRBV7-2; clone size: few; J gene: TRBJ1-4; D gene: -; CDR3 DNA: TGTGCCAGCAGTCGTCAGGGCGCTAATGAAAAACTGTTTTTT; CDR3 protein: CASSRQGANEKLFF
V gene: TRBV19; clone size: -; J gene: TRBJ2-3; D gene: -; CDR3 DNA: TGTGCCAGTATTAGATGGGCGGGACCATCAGATACGCAGTATTTT; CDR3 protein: CASIRWAGPSDTQYF
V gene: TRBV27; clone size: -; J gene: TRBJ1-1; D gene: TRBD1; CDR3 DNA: TGTGCCAGCAGCCCTCGACAGGGTTTGGTTTCGGCTTTCTTT; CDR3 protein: CASSPRQGLVSAFF
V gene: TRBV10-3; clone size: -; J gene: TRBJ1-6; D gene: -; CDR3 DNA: TGTGCCGCGTCACAGGCGACGGGTTCACCCCTCCACTTT; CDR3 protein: CAASQATGSPLHF
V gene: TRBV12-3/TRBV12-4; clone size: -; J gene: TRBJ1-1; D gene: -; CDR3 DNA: TGTGCCAGCAGATATAACCAGGGGACTGAAGCTTTCTTT; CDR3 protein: CASRYNQGTEAFF
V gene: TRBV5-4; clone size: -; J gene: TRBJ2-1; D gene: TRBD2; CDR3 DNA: TGTGCCAGCAGCTCCTCGACTGGCCGGGGGGGCCTAAGCGATGAGCAGTTCTTC; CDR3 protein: CASSSSTGRGGLSDEQFF
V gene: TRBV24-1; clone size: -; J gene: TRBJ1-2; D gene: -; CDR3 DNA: TGTGCCACCAGTGTACAAGCTAACTATGGCTACACCTTC; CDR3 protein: CATSVQANYGYTF
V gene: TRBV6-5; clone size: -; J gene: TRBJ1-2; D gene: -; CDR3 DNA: TGTGCCAGCAGTTATGACCGCGGCTATGGCTACACCTTC; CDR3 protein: CASSYDRGYGYTF
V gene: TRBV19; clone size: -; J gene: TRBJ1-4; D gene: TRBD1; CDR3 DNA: TGTGCCAGTAGCCCCGGGACAGGCGCTAATGAAAAACTGTTTTTT; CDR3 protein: CASSPGTGANEKLFF
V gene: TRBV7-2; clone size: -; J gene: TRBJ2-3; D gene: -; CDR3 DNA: TGTGCCAGCAGCTTATATCTTCCGGGCACAGATACGCAGTATTTT; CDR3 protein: CASSLYLPGTDTQYF
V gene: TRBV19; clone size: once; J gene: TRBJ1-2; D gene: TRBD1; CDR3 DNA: TGTGCCAGTAGTATAGCTAAGACAGGGAGCTATGGCTACACCTTC; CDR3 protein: CASSIAKTGSYGYTF
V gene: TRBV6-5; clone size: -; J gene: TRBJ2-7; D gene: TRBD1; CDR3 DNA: TGTGCCAGCAGATATTCCGGGACAGGGTTAGGCGAGCAGTACTTC; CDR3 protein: CASRYSGTGLGEQYF
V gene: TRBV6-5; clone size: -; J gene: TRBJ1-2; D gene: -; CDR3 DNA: TGTGCCAGCAACGCCGCAAGGACTGGAGACTATGGCTACACCTTC; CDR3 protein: CASNAARTGDYGYTF
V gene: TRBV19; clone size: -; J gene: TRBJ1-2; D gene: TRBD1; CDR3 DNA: TGTGCCAGTAGTATGGACAGGGAGTGGGGCTACACCTTC; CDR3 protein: CASSMDREWGYTF
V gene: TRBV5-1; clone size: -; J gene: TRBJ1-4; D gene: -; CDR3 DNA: TGCGCCAGCAGCTCACAGGGATGGGGTGAAAAACTGTTTTTT; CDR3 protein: CASSSQGWGEKLFF
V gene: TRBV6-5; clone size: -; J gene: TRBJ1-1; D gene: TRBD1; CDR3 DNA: TGTGCCAGCAGTCCACGGACAGGGAACACTGAAGCTTTCTTT; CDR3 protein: CASSPRTGNTEAFF
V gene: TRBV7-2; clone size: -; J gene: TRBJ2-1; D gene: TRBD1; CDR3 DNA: TGTGCCAGCAGCTACCGGGACAGGGGATTTCGTGAGCAGTTCTTC; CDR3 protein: CASSYRDRGFREQFF
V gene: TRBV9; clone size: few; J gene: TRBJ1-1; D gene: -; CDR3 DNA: TGTGCCAGCAGCGTCAACAGGGAGAACGGGCAAGGGTACACTGAAGCTTTCTTT; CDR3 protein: CASSVNRENGQGYTEAFF
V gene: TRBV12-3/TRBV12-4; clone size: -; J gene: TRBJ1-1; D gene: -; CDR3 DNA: TGTGCCAGCACCCCTTTTTTGAGTACTGAAGCTTTCTTT; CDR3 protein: CASTPFLSTEAFF
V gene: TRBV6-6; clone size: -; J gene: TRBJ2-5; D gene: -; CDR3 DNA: TGTGCCAGCAGTTCTGAATTGACATATCAAGAGACCCAGTACTTC; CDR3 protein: CASSSELTYQETQYF
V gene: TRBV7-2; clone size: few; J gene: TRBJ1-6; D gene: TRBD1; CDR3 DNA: TGTGCCAGCAGCCGCCAGCAGGGGGCCAATTCACCCCTCCACTTT; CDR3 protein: CASSRQQGANSPLHF
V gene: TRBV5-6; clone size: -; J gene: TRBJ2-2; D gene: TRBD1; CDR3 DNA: TGTGCCAGCGGCATTCCGCAGGGGACAGGAACCGGGGAGCTGTTTTTT; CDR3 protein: CASGIPQGTGTGELFF
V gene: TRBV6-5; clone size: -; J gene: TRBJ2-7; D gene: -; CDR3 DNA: TGTGCCAGCAGTTCCCCCGCCCCCAGCTCCTACGAGCAGTACTTC; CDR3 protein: CASSSPAPSSYEQYF
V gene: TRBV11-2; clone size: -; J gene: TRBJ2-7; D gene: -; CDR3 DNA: TGTGCCAGCAGCTTAAGCCCGGCCGTGGAGGAGCAGTACTTC; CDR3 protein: CASSLSPAVEEQYF
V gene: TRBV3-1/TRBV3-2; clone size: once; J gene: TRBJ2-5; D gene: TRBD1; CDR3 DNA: TGTGCCAGCAGCGGGACAGGGGGAGAGACCCAGTACTTC; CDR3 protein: CASSGTGGETQYF
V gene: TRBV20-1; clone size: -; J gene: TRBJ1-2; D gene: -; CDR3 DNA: TGCAGTGCACGAACAGCTTATGGCTACACCTTC; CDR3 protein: CSARTAYGYTF
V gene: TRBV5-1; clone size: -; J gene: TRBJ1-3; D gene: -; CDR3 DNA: TGCGCCAGCAGCCGGGGGGTGAGGGGAAACACCATATATTTT; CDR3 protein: CASSRGVRGNTIYF
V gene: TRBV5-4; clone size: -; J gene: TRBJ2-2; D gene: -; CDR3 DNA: TGTGCCAGCAGCGATCCTCTAACCGGGGAGCTGTTTTTT; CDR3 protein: CASSDPLTGELFF
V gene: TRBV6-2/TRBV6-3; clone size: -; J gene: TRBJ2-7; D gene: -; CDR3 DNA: TGTGCCAGCAGCCGCCTACGACAGAGCTCCTACGAGCAGTACTTC; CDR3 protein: CASSRLRQSSYEQYF